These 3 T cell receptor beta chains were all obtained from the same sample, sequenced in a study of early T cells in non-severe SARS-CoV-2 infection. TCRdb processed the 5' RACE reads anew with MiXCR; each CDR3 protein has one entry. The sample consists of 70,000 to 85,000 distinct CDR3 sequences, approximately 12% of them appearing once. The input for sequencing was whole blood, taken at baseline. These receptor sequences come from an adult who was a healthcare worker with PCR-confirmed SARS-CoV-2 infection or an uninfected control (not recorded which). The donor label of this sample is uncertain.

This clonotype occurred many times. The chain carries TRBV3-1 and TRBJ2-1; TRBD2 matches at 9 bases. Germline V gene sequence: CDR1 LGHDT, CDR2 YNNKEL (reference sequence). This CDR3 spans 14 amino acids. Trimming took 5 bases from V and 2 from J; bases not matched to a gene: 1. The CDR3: CASSWTSAYNEQFF. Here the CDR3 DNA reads TGTGCCAGCAGCTGGACTAGCGCCTACAATGAGCAGTTCTTC.

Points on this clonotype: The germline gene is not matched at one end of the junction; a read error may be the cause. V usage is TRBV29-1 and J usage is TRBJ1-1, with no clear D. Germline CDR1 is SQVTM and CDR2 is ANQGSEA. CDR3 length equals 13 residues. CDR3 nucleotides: TGCAGCGGCTCTCACGGAACGAACACTGTAGCTTTCTTT. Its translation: CSGSHGTNTVAFF. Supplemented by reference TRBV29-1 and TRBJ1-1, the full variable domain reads SAVISQKPSRDICQRGTSLTIQCQVDSQVTMMFWYRQQPGQSLTLIATANQGSEATYESGFVIDKFPISRPNLTFSTLTVSNMSPEDSSIYLCSGSHGTNTVAFFGQGTRLTVV.

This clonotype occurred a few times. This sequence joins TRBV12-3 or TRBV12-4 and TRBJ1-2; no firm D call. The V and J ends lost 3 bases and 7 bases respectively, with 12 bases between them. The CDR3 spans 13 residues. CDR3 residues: CASSFTTEVGYTF. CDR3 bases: TGTGCCAGCAGTTTTACGACTGAGGTTGGCTACACCTTC.